The clone carrying this TCR beta chain was picked up many times. What it recognizes is unknown. Trimming shortened V by 1 base and J by 6 bases, and 12 bases separated the two germline ends. The germline gives CDR1 SEHNR, CDR2 FQNEAQ (reference sequence). The CDR3 runs 14 residues. The sample belongs to a study of early T cells in non-severe SARS-CoV-2 infection. As for the study in general: Sequencing of unsorted whole blood was done on bulk RNA, leaving chains unpaired.

As part of library construction, unique molecular identifiers were attached to individual cDNA molecules. MiXCR, applied by TCRdb to the 5' RACE reads, yields one record per CDR3 protein. The repertoire holds 50,000 to 60,000 distinct CDR3 sequences, 7.7% seen once, with 3% to 4% in the top ten. Findings of the study overall: VDJdb-based matching was biased toward anti-spike CD8 responses and missed private and CD4 specificities.

This TCR was sampled from an adult who was a healthcare worker with PCR-confirmed SARS-CoV-2 infection or an uninfected control (not recorded which). The chain is built from TRBV7-9 and TRBJ1-1; D unresolved. The sequenced sample consisted of whole blood. The CDR3: CASSLDSGLAEAFF. The CDR3 DNA reads as TGTGCCAGCAGCTTAGATTCGGGCCTCGCTGAAGCTTTCTTT.